This T cell receptor (beta chain) was identified during a study of blood T cell repertoires in COVID-19. Some clones are missing from TCRdb's copy, which holds only in-frame ones; the method was immunoSEQ multiplex PCR. The repertoire holds some 200,000 clones, 80% to 85% seen once, with about 6% in the top ten. Losses at the gene ends were 5 bases for V and 8 bases for J; bases not matched to a gene: 7. The germline CDR1 and CDR2 sequences are SGHRS and YFSETQ. The CDR3 is 14 residues long. This receptor was obtained from a woman aged 40 to 50 with acute or convalescent COVID-19. Sequenced input: peripheral blood. The V and J genes are TRBV5-1 and TRBJ2-1, with TRBD2 matching over 10 bases. The CDR3 DNA follows: TGCGCCAGCAGGATCACTAGCGGGAACTATGAGCAGTTCTTC. Translation: CASRITSGNYEQFF.